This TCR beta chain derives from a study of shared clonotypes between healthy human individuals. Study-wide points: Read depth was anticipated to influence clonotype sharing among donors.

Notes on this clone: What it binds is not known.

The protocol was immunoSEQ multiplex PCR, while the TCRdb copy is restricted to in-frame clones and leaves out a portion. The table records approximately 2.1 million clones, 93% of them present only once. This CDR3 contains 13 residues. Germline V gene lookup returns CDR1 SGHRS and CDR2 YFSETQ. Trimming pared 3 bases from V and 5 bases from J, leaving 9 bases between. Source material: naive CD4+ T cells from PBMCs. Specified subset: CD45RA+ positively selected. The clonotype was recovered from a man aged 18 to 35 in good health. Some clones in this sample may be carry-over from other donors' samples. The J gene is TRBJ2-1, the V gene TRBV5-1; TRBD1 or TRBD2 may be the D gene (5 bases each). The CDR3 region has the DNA TGCGCCAGCAGCTGGGGACGGGACAATGAGCAGTTCTTC. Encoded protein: CASSWGRDNEQFF.